Here is one TCR beta chain with its context. PCR was performed using 60 Vbeta and 13 Jbeta primers. Some clones are missing from TCRdb's copy, which holds only in-frame ones; the method was immunoSEQ multiplex PCR. The sample holds 150,000 or so clones; 60% to 80% are singletons and the top ten take more than 2%. Between the trimmed V and J ends, which lost 4 bases and 0 bases, there was a span of 14 bases. The CDR3 has 16 residues. Germline V CDR1 and CDR2: SGHDT, YYEEEE. These data belong to a study of cytomegalovirus exposure and HLA in healthy donors. The V and J genes are TRBV5-6 and TRBJ1-3, with D maybe TRBD1 (6 bases). Source material: PBMCs. This TCR came from a man in his fifties in good health and CMV-seropositive. The CDR3 DNA sequence: TGTGCCAGCAGCCCCGACAGGTCTAGCTCTGGAAACACCATATATTTT. As protein: CASSPDRSSSGNTIYF.